The 16 T cell receptor beta chains given below trace back to one sample, sequenced in a study of blood T cell repertoires in COVID-19. Sequencing was performed with immunoSEQ multiplex PCR; in TCRdb, only in-frame clones are kept and a portion is missing. The sample includes fewer than 250,000 clones, around four fifths of them seen just once. The specimen was peripheral blood. All receptors derive from a woman in her sixties with active or convalescent COVID-19.

This clone appeared a single time. J is TRBJ2-7 and V is TRBV2; 9 bases are a match to TRBD1. CDR1 and CDR2 from the germline V gene are SNHLY and FYNNEI. V dropped 8 bases and J dropped 6; count of bases not matched to a gene: 11. The CDR3 loop spans 14 amino acids. The CDR3 loop reads CASGGQGSWGEQYF. As DNA, the CDR3 is TGTGCCAGCGGAGGACAGGGGTCATGGGGCGAGCAGTACTTC.

This chain's CDR3 is CASTNLRGGNQPQHF. The CDR3 nucleotides read TGTGCCAGTACCAATCTCCGGGGAGGCAATCAGCCCCAGCATTTT. The genes are TRBV19 and TRBJ1-5; no firm D call. Trimming shortened V by 7 bases and J by 2 bases, and 15 bases separated the two germline ends. The germline V gene has CDR1 LNHDA and CDR2 SQIVND (reference sequence). This CDR3 has 15 residues.

The gene calls are TRBV5-1 and TRBJ1-2, with 12 bases fitting TRBD1. There are 16 residues in the CDR3. V dropped 3 bases and J dropped 3; count of bases not matched to a gene: 6. Germline V gene lookup returns CDR1 SGHRS and CDR2 YFSETQ. CDR3 sequence: CASSSGDRGLYYGYTF. Written as DNA, the CDR3 is TGCGCCAGCAGCTCGGGGGACAGGGGGCTGTACTATGGCTACACCTTC.

V gene TRBV20-1 combines with J gene TRBJ1-6; 9 bases map to TRBD1. With 3 bases clipped from V and 9 bases from J, the junction kept 6 bases outside the gene matches. This CDR3 has 14 amino acids. Germline V CDR1 and CDR2: DFQATT, SNEGSKA (reference sequence). The CDR3 region has the DNA TGCAGTGCTAGTCCGACAGGGGGTGGTTCACCCCTCCACTTT. Translated: CSASPTGGGSPLHF.

The CDR3 loop is CASSLGRDSSIYGYTF. The CDR3, as DNA: TGTGCCAGCAGCTTAGGTCGGGACAGCTCGATCTATGGCTACACCTTC. The rearrangement uses TRBV11-2 and TRBJ1-2, with 7 positions matching TRBD1. The CDR3 consists of 16 residues. Germline assignment: CDR1 SGHAT and CDR2 FQNNGV. Losses at the gene ends were 1 base for V and 4 bases for J; bases not matched to a gene: 9.

The V gene is TRBV13, the J gene TRBJ2-3; D may be TRBD2 (7 bases). Trimming left V 2 bases short and J 2 bases short, with 11 bases between. Germline V gene sequence: CDR1 PRHDT, CDR2 FYEKMQ (reference sequence). CDR3 length: 15 amino acids. The CDR3 loop is CASSLRGAPTDTQYF. The CDR3 coding sequence is TGTGCCAGCAGCTTACGGGGGGCTCCCACAGATACGCAGTATTTT.

The chain joins TRBV6-6 to TRBJ2-7; 7 nucleotides line up with TRBD2. This CDR3 region has 15 residues. The junction had 10 bases not matched to a gene; V was cut back by 2 bases and J by 6 bases. Germline-derived CDR1 and CDR2 are MNHNY and SVGAGI (reference sequence). CDR3 coding DNA: TGTGCCAGCAGTTACCGGGGGACTAATACGGGCGAGCAGTACTTC. Translated: CASSYRGTNTGEQYF.

This sequence joins TRBV2 and TRBJ1-4; D is unresolved. The germline V gene has CDR1 SNHLY and CDR2 FYNNEI. V was trimmed by 2 bases and J by 1 base, leaving 8 bases between them. This CDR3 has 15 amino acids. The CDR3: CASSEFPRTNEKLFF. The CDR3 coding sequence is TGTGCCAGCAGTGAATTTCCGAGAACTAATGAAAAACTGTTTTTT.

This clone was seen more than once but under ten times. The V and J genes are TRBV18 and TRBJ1-2; tentatively, D is TRBD1 (5 bases). The CDR3 is 16 amino acids. Germline CDR1 and CDR2: KGHSH and LQKENI. With 0 bases removed from V and 2 bases from J, the gap between germline ends came to 13 bases. The CDR3 region is CASSPPSRATNYGYTF. DNA of the CDR3: TGTGCCAGCTCACCACCGTCCAGGGCCACCAACTATGGCTACACCTTC.

A single count supports this clone. V and J are TRBV19 and TRBJ2-1; D call uncertain. V lost 3 bases to trimming and J lost 3 bases, with 9 bases between them. The CDR3 spans 14 residues. The V gene's germline CDR1 is LNHDA and CDR2 SQIVND (reference sequence). CDR3 protein: CASSIVGDYNEQFF. In DNA form, the CDR3 reads TGTGCCAGTAGTATCGTCGGAGACTACAATGAGCAGTTCTTC. The full variable domain, completed using reference TRBV19 and TRBJ2-1, is DGGITQSPKYLFRKEGQNVTLSCEQNLNHDAMYWYRQDPGQGLRLIYYSQIVNDFQKGDIAEGYSVSREKKESFPLTVTSAQKNPTAFYLCASSIVGDYNEQFFGPGTRLTVL.

The rearrangement uses TRBV5-1 and TRBJ1-1; maybe TRBD1 (6 bases). This CDR3 region has 15 residues. Germline V gene data show CDR1 as SGHRS and CDR2 as YFSETQ. Trimming shortened V by 2 bases and J by 5 bases, and 16 bases separated the two germline ends. The CDR3 sequence: CASSLIKQGETEAFF. The DNA of the CDR3 is TGCGCCAGCAGCTTAATTAAACAGGGAGAGACTGAAGCTTTCTTT.

The V and J genes are TRBV2 and TRBJ2-5, with 10 bases matching TRBD2. Germline trimming cut 1 base from V and 5 bases from J; bases unmatched to any gene: 1. CDR1 and CDR2 from the germline V gene are SNHLY and FYNNEI. The CDR3 spans 14 residues. The CDR3 nucleotides read TGTGCCAGCAGTGAAGAGCGGGAGGGGGAGACCCAGTACTTC. It translates to CASSEEREGETQYF. The full variable domain, in which reference TRBV2 and TRBJ2-5 provide the parts outside the CDR3, is EPEVTQTPSHQVTQMGQEVILRCVPISNHLYFYWYRQILGQKVEFLVSFYNNEISEKSEIFDDQFSVERPDGSNFTLKIRSTKLEDSAMYFCASSEEREGETQYFGPGTRLLVL.

The chain uses TRBV18 and TRBJ1-1; the D gene is possibly TRBD1 (6 bases). Germline loops: CDR1 KGHSH, CDR2 LQKENI. The V and J ends lost 5 bases and 5 bases respectively, with 9 bases between them. This CDR3 has 12 amino acids. The CDR3, as DNA: TGTGCCAGCTCAGCAACAGGGACTGAAGCTTTCTTT. It is translated as CASSATGTEAFF.

The chain uses TRBV27 and TRBJ1-4; a possible D gene is TRBD1 (5 bases). The CDR3 is made up of 16 amino acids. Trimming took off 0 bases at V and 8 bases at J, with 16 bases between the two ends. The germline CDR1 and CDR2 sequences are MNHEY and SMNVEV (reference sequence). This CDR3 reads CASSLSSGRRGEKLFF. CDR3 DNA: TGTGCCAGCAGTTTATCGTCAGGGCGGCGGGGAGAAAAACTGTTTTTT.

The chain carries TRBV30 and TRBJ2-7; 11 nucleotides line up with TRBD2. The CDR3 loop spans 14 amino acids. The ends lost 0 bases at V and 5 bases at J; junction bases unmatched: 3. CDR1 GTSNPN and CDR2 SVGIG come from the germline V gene (reference sequence). CDR3 nucleotides: TGTGCCTGGAGTGTAATACTAGCGGGAGACGAGCAGTACTTC. Its protein is CAWSVILAGDEQYF.

This chain connects TRBV6-5 to TRBJ2-7; 8 bases match TRBD1. The V gene's germline CDR1 is MNHEY and CDR2 SVGAGI. The CDR3 spans 15 residues. V gave up 8 bases and J gave up 7 bases; unmatched junction bases: 16. The DNA for the CDR3 is TGTGCCAGCTCGTTCTCCCGTCAGGGGGCATGGGAGCAGTACGTC. Its translation is CASSFSRQGAWEQYV.